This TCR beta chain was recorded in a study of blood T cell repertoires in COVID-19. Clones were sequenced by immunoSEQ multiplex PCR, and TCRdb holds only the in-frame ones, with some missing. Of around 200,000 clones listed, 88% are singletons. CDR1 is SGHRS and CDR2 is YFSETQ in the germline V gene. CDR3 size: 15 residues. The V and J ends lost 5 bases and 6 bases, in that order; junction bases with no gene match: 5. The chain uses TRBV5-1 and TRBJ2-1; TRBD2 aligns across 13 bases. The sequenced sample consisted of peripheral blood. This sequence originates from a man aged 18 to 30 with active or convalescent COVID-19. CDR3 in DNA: TGCGCCAGCAGGGGGACTAGCGGGATTGGCAATGAGCAGTTCTTC. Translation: CASRGTSGIGNEQFF. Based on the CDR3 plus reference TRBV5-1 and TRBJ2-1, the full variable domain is KAGVTQTPRYLIKTRGQQVTLSCSPISGHRSVSWYQQTPGQGLQFLFEYFSETQRNKGNFPGRFSGRQFSNSRSEMNVSTLELGDSALYLCASRGTSGIGNEQFFGPGTRLTVL.